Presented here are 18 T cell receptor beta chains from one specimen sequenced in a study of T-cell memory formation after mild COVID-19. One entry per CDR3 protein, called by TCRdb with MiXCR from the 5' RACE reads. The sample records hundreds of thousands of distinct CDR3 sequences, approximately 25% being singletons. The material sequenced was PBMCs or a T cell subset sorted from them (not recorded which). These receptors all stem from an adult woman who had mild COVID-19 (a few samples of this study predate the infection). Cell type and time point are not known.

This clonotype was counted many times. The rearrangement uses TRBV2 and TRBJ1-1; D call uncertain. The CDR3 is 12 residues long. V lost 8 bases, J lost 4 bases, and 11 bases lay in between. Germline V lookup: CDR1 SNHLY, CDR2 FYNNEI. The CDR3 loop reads CASSVLFTEAFF. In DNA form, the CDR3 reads TGTGCCAGCTCGGTCTTGTTCACTGAAGCTTTCTTT.

Here the CDR3 DNA reads TGTGCCAGCAGCCCTAGTCGGGGGACTTCACCCCTCCACTTT. Translation gives CASSPSRGTSPLHF. V is TRBV7-8 and J is TRBJ1-6, with a tentative D call TRBD1 (5 bases). Germline CDR1 SGHVS, CDR2 FQNEAQ. The length of the CDR3 is 14 residues. V shed 5 bases and J shed 9 bases, with 14 bases lying between them.

The CDR3 DNA follows: TGTGCCAGCAGCTTGCTAGGGGTAGGGACCTACGAGCAGTACTTC. This translates into CASSLLGVGTYEQYF. The genes are TRBV5-5 and TRBJ2-7; D perhaps matches TRBD1 (5 bases). Per the germline V gene, CDR1 is SGHKS and CDR2 is YYEKEE (reference sequence). Trimming shortened V by 1 base and J by 2 bases, and 13 bases separated the two germline ends. The CDR3 loop spans 15 amino acids.

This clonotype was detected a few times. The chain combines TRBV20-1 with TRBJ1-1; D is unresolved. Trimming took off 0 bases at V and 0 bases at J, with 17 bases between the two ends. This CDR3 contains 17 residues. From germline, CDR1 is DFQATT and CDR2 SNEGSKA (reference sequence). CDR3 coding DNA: TGCAGTGCTAGAGAGCTCGGACGGTCACGAATGAACACTGAAGCTTTCTTT. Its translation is CSARELGRSRMNTEAFF.

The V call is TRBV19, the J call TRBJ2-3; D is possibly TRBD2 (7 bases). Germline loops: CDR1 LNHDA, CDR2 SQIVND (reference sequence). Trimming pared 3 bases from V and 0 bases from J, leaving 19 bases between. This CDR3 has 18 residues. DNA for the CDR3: TGTGCCAGTAGTATCGGGGGAGGGGGATTCTCTAGCACAGATACGCAGTATTTT. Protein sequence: CASSIGGGGFSSTDTQYF.

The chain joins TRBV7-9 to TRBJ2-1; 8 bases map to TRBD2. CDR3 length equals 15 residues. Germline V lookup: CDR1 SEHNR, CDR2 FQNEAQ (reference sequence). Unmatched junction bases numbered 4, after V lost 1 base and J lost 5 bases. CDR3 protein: CASSLGGTSNNEQFF. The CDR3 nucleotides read TGTGCCAGCAGCTTAGGTGGGACTAGTAACAATGAGCAGTTCTTC.

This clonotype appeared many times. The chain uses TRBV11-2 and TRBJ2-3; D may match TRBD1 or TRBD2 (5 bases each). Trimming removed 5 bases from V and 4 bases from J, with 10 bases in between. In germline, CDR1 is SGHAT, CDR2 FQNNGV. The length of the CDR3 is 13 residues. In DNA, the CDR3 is TGTGCCAGCAGCCCCGGGACCGCAGATACGCAGTATTTT. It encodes CASSPGTADTQYF.

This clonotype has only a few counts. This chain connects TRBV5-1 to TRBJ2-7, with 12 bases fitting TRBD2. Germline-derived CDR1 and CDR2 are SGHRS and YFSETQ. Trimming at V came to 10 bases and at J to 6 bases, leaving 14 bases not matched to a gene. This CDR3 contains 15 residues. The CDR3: CASGPTSGRRGEQYF. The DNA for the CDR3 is TGCGCCTCCGGGCCGACTAGCGGGAGACGAGGCGAGCAGTACTTC.

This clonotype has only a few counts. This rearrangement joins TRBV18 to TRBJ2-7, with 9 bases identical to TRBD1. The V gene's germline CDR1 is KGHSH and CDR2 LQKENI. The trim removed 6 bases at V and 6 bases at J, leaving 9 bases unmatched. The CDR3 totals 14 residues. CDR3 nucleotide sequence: TGTGCCAGCTCGGCCGGGACAGGGAGCAGCGAGCAGTACTTC. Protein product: CASSAGTGSSEQYF.

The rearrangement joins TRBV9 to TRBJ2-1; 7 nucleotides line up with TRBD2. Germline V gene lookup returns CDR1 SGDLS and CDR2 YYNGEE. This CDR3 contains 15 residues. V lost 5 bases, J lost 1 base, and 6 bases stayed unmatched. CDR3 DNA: TGTGCCAGCAGTAGCCGGGAGGTTTCCTACAATGAGCAGTTCTTC. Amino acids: CASSSREVSYNEQFF.

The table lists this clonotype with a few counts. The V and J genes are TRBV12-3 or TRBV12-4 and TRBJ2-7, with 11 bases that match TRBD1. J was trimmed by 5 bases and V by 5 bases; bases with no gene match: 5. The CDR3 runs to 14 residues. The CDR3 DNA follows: TGTGCCAGCAGTATCCGGACAGGGGGCCACGAGCAGTACTTC. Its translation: CASSIRTGGHEQYF.

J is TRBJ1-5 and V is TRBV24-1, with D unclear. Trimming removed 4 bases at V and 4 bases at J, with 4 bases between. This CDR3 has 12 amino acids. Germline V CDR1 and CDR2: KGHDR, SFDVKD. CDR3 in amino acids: CATSEPNQPQHF. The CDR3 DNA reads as TGTGCCACCAGTGAACCTAATCAGCCCCAGCATTTT.

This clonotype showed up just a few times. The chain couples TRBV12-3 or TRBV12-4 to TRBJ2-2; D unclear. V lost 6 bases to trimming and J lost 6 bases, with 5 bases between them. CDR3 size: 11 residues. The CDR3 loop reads CASSWSGELFF. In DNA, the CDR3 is TGTGCCAGCAGCTGGTCCGGGGAGCTGTTTTTT.

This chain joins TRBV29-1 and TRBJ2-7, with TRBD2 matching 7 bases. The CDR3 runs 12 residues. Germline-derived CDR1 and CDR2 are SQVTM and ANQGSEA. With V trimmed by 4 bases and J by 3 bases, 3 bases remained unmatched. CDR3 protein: CSVVLAVYEQYF. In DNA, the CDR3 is TGCAGCGTTGTTCTAGCGGTCTACGAGCAGTACTTC.

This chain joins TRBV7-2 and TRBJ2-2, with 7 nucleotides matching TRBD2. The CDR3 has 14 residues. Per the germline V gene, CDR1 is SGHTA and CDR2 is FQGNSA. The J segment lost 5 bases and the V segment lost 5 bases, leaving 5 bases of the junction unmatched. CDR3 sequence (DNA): TGTGCCAGCAGCCTCACTAGCGCAACCGGGGAGCTGTTTTTT. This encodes CASSLTSATGELFF. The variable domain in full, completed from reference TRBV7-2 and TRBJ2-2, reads GAGVSQSPSNKVTEKGKDVELRCDPISGHTALYWYRQSLGQGLEFLIYFQGNSAPDKSGLPSDRFSAERTGGSVSTLTIQRTQQEDSAVYLCASSLTSATGELFFGEGSRLTVL.

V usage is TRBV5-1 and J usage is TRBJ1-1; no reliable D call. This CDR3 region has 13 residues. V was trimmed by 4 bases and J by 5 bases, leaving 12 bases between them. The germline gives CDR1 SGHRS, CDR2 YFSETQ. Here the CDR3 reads CASSRAPRTEAFF. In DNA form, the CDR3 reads TGCGCCAGCAGCAGAGCCCCCAGGACTGAAGCTTTCTTT.

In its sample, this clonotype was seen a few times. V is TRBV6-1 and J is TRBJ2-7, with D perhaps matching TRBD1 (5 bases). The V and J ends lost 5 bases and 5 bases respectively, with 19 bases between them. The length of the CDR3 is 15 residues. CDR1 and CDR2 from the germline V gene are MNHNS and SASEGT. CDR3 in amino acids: CASSRDSLVSHEQYF. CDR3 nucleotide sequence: TGTGCCAGCAGTCGCGACAGCCTTGTTTCCCACGAGCAGTACTTC.

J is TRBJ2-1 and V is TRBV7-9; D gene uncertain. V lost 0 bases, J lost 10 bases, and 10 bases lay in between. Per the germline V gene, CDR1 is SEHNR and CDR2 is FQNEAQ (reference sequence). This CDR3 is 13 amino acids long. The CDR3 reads CASSLAGSYEQFF. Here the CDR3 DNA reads TGTGCCAGCAGCTTAGCCGGAAGCTACGAGCAGTTCTTC.